This T cell receptor beta chain originates from a study of cytomegalovirus exposure and HLA in healthy donors. Study-level information: An analysis done earlier identified 120 million or so unique TCR beta sequences from about 179 million T cells.

Researchers ran the PCR with 60 Vbeta and 13 Jbeta primers. TCRdb's table, derived via immunoSEQ multiplex PCR, lists solely in-frame clones and lacks some. Of approximately 150,000 clones listed, around four fifths were seen once; the top ten hold 2.5% to 3.5%. Germline CDR1 is GTSNPN and CDR2 is SVGIG (reference sequence). Trimming took 3 bases from V and 5 from J; bases not matched to a gene: 10. The CDR3 extends over 18 amino acids. The receptor was derived from a female donor in good health and CMV-seronegative. The sequenced sample consisted of PBMCs. This chain links TRBV30 with TRBJ2-1; TRBD2 aligns across 16 bases. The CDR3 here is CAWRDYTGLAGGHNEQFF. The CDR3 coding sequence is TGTGCCTGGAGGGACTATACGGGACTAGCGGGAGGGCACAATGAGCAGTTCTTC. The entire variable domain, with the rest obtained from reference TRBV30 and TRBJ2-1, is as follows: SQTIHQWPATLVQPVGSPLSLECTVEGTSNPNLYWYRQAAGRGLQLLFYSVGIGQISSEVPQNLSASRPQDRQFILSSKKLLLSDSGFYLCAWRDYTGLAGGHNEQFFGPGTRLTVL.